This TCR beta chain was obtained from a study of robustness of blood B and T cell sequencing (dated by TCRdb to the late 2010s). Study-wide context: The goal of the study was to find out how much peripheral blood is required to reliably describe the TCRbeta and IgG repertoires of an individual. In each of the roughly 10 independently drawn blood samples, TCRbeta and IgG repertoires were quantified. For technical replicates, two replicate TCRbeta cDNA libraries were prepared from one shared RNA pool that came from a single 10 ml draw.

The method behind the library was PCR. TCRdb lists the instrument as Illumina MiSeq. Synthesis of cDNA relied on SMARTScribe reverse transcriptase together with a 5' template-switch oligo that added a universal priming site. A 12-nucleotide random unique molecular identifier (UMI) was carried by the template-switch oligo, and each cDNA molecule was tagged with this UMI. During reverse transcription, TCRbeta transcripts were targeted by chain-specific reverse primers. Leftover template-switch adapters were removed by uracil DNA glycosylase treatment, and cDNA was purified using a Qiagen MinElute kit. The first PCR ran for about 22 cycles with KAPA HiFi HotStart ReadyMix and step-out primers, divided among four 50 microliter reactions. First-round PCR products were gel-purified before further amplification. Illumina Nextera adapters were added in a second 8-cycle PCR, after which libraries were purified and pooled. The UMI barcode for each TCRbeta molecule was captured by a 50-nucleotide 5' read. In the source study's methods: Reads were grouped by UMI into consensus reads using the MIGEC toolkit. Final reads were produced by merging forward and reverse consensus reads with PEAR. Identical UMI-sequence pairs found in more than one library were treated as cross-sample contamination and removed by a custom decontamination script. MIGMAP, a wrapper around IgBLAST, was used to carry out V(D)J assignment and CDR3 extraction. A TCR clonotype was defined by an identical V gene, J gene and CDR3 amino acid sequence; no sequencing was done for CDR1 and CDR2. TCRdb cleaned the public reads at Q25 with fastp, built clones with MiXCR and kept in-frame beta chains. Identical CDR3 proteins give one entry, which carries the most common genes and DNA. The V and J calls were determined by TCRdb, not by the authors. Present in this sample are over 1,400 distinct CDR3 sequences, approximately 68% of which were seen just once. Clones ranked in the top ten supply less than 40% of the sample.

TCRbeta repertoires were measured from mRNA instead of genomic DNA, an approach that captures expressed receptors. Without cell sorting, buffy coat leukocytes were collected into Trizol, and RNA was extracted using the Direct-zol RNA MiniPrep Plus kit. EDTA blood tubes were centrifuged immediately at 4°C to separate plasma, buffy coat and red blood cells. Overall results and qualifications from the work: One pair of TCRbeta libraries showed evidence of cross-contamination, likely from batch processing; the shared UMI-sequence pairs were removed. Of the top 10,000 TCRbeta clonotypes in one technical replicate library, about 95% were also found in the other technical replicate library. Combining 3 or 4 tubes (roughly 29-45 ml blood) brought coverage of the top 10,000 TCRbeta clonotypes close to saturation. EDTA tubes required immediate fractionation, limiting use in multi-site collections. The 1,000 most abundant TCRbeta clonotypes from the pooled draws were detected in every single 10 ml sample. No improvement in the overlap of rare TCRbeta clonotypes was observed when tubes were pooled, implying that much larger blood volumes would be needed for rare TCRbeta clonotypes to be captured. The TCRbeta rarefaction curves did not fully level off, which suggests under-sequencing or many low-abundance clonotypes.

Of note for this clonotype: Its antigen specificity is not known. Base qualities are not recorded, but no much larger clone differs from it by a single base.

The CDR3 goes from the cysteine to the phenylalanine over 15 residues. The sequence is cut down to CDR3 DNA, 45 bases in frame from base 1. CDR1 and CDR2, looked up from the germline V gene, are SGHRS and YFSETQ. V is clipped by 3 bases and J by 3 bases, and the sequence between their germline boundaries is 12 bases long. The sample consisted of peripheral blood. This clonotype originated in a human donor in good health. The chain is made from TRBV5-1 and TRBJ1-4; perhaps TRBD1 is the D gene, with 6 bases matching. The CDR3: CASSSTGLSNEKLFF. The nucleotide sequence is TGCGCCAGCAGCTCCACAGGGTTGTCTAATGAAAAACTGTTTTTT.